This T cell receptor (beta chain) is from a study of blood T cells in healthy people across ages. About the research overall: Template switching captured about one barcoded beta molecule per two T cells. General study results and limits: In long-lived donors, naive CD4+ cell counts and diversity exceeded those of aged donors. Changes seen in expanded clonotypes were possibly confounded by donor CMV status left unknown.

Regarding this clonotype: Its antigen is not identified.

A sample-barcoded 5' primer and a J-beta primer mix were used in a second PCR of roughly 6 to 11 cycles. TCRdb reprocessed the 5' RACE reads via MiXCR and lists one record per CDR3 protein. The sample includes about 640,000 distinct CDR3 sequences, 58% of them seen just once. PBMCs were isolated at a quantity of at least 6.5 million per sample. Trimming shortened V by 2 bases and J by 4 bases, and 11 bases separated the two germline ends. The CDR3 extends over 13 amino acids. In germline, CDR1 is DFQATT, CDR2 SNEGSKA (reference sequence). V is TRBV20-1 and J is TRBJ2-5, with D possibly matching TRBD1 (6 bases). The receptor comes from a man aged 55 to 69 in good health. The specimen was blood. Here the CDR3 DNA reads TGCAGTGCTAGAACAGGACAGTTAGAGACCCAGTACTTC. Translated: CSARTGQLETQYF.